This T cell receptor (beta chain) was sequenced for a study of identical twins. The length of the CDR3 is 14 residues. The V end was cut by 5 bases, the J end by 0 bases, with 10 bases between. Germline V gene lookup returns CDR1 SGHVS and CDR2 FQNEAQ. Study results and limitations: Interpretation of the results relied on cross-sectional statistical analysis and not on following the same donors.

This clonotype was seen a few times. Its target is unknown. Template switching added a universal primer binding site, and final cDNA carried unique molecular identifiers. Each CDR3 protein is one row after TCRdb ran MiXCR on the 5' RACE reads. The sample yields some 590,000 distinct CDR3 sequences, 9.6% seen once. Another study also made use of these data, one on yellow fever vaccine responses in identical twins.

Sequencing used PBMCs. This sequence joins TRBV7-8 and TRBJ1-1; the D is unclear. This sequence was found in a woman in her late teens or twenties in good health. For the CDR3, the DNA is TGTGCCAGCAGCGTTACAGCGGTGAACACTGAAGCTTTCTTT. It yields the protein CASSVTAVNTEAFF.